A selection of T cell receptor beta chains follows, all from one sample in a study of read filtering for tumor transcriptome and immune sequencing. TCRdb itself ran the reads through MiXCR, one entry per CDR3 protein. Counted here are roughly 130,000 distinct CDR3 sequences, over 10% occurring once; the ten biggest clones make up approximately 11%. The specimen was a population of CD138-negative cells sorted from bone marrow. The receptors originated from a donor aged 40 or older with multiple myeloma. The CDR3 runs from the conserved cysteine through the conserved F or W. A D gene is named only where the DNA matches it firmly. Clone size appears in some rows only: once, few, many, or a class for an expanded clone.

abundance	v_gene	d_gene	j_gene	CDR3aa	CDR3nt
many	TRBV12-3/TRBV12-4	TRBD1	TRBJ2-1	CASSPQGPTGYNEQFF	TGTGCCAGCAGTCCACAGGGGCCAACGGGGTACAATGAGCAGTTCTTC
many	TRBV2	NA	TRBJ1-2	CASSGGEVGVIYGYTF	TGTGCCAGCAGTGGGGGAGAGGTGGGGGTCATCTATGGCTACACCTTC
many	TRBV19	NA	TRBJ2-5	CASSITGAARETQYF	TGTGCCAGTAGTATTACCGGGGCCGCAAGAGAGACCCAGTACTTC
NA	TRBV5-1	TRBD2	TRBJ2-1	CASGLAGVNEQFF	TGCGCCAGCGGCTTGGCGGGAGTTAATGAGCAGTTCTTC
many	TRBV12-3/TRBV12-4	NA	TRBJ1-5	CASTPQGPQPQHF	TGTGCCAGCACCCCCCAGGGCCCACAGCCCCAGCATTTT
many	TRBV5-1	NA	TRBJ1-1	CASSLALGQYLNTEAFF	TGCGCCAGCAGCTTGGCCTTGGGGCAATATCTGAACACTGAAGCTTTCTTT
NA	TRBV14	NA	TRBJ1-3	CASSQDLGSSGNTIYF	TGTGCCAGCAGCCAAGATCTGGGGTCATCTGGAAACACCATATATTTT
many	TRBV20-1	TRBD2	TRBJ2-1	CSASQVAGSYNEQFF	TGCAGTGCTAGTCAAGTAGCGGGCTCCTACAATGAGCAGTTCTTC
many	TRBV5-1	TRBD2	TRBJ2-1	CASSSGTSGIEYNEQFF	TGCGCCAGCAGCTCCGGGACTAGCGGGATCGAATACAATGAGCAGTTCTTC
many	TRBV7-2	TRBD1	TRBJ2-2	CASSPGQGRTGELFF	TGTGCCAGCAGCCCGGGACAGGGGAGGACCGGGGAGCTGTTTTTT
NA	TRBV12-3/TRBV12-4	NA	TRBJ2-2	CASSRDLTNTGELFF	TGTGCCAGCAGCAGGGACTTAACGAACACCGGGGAGCTGTTTTTT
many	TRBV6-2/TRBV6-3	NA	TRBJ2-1	CASFQGLAWYNEQFF	TGTGCCAGCTTCCAGGGTCTAGCCTGGTACAATGAGCAGTTCTTC
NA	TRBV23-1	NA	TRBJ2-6	CASSQPKTESNVLTF	TGCGCCAGCAGTCAACCAAAAACAGAATCCAACGTCCTGACTTTC
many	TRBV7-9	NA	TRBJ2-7	CASSFTETYEQYF	TGTGCCAGCTCCTTTACAGAGACCTACGAGCAGTACTTC
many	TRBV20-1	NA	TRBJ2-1	CSATKGQYYNEQFF	TGCAGTGCCACCAAGGGGCAGTACTACAATGAGCAGTTCTTC
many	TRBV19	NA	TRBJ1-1	CASRPDGSFSLEIF	TGTGCCAGCCGGCCGGACGGCAGCTTTTCCCTTGAGATCTTT
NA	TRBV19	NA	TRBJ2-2	CASSISPETGELFF	TGTGCCAGTAGTATCTCTCCTGAAACCGGGGAGCTGTTTTTT
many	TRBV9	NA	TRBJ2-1	CASSARTSSYNEQFF	TGTGCCAGCAGCGCCAGGACAAGCTCCTACAATGAGCAGTTCTTC
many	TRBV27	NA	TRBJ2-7	CASSFSGLSYEQYF	TGTGCCAGCAGTTTCTCAGGTTTATCCTACGAGCAGTACTTC
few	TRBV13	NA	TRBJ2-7	CASSLTLAYEQYF	TGTGCCAGCAGCTTAACACTTGCCTACGAGCAGTACTTC
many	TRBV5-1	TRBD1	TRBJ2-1	CASSPATGTGANNEQFF	TGCGCCAGCAGCCCGGCGACCGGGACAGGGGCGAACAATGAGCAGTTCTTC
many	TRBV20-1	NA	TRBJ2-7	CSAPYPGRSVEQYF	TGCAGTGCCCCTTACCCGGGAAGGTCGGTCGAGCAGTACTTC
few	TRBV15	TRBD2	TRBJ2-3	CATSRRTSGWTDTQYF	TGTGCCACCAGCAGACGCACTAGCGGGTGGACAGATACGCAGTATTTT
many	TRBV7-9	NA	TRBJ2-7	CASSLAVGSTAYEQYF	TGTGCCAGCAGCTTAGCGGTGGGATCTACAGCCTACGAGCAGTACTTC
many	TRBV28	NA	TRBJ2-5	CASSLSVETQYF	TGTGCCAGCAGTTTATCGGTGGAGACCCAGTACTTC
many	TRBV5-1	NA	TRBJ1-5	CASSLESNQPQHF	TGCGCCAGCAGCTTGGAAAGCAACCAGCCCCAGCATTTT
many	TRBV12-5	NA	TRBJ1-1	CASGFSNTEAFF	TGTGCTAGTGGTTTTTCGAACACTGAAGCTTTCTTT
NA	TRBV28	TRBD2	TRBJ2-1	CASRAGLAPFYKQLF	TGTGCCAGCAGGGCGGGACTAGCGCCTTTTTATAAGCAGTTATTC
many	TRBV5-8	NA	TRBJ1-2	CASSLGFYGYTF	TGTGCCAGCAGCTTAGGGTTCTATGGCTACACCTTC
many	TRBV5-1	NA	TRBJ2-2	CASSQDSNTGELFF	TGCGCCAGCAGCCAGGACAGCAACACCGGGGAGCTGTTTTTT
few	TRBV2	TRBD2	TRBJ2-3	CASKTSGSTDTQYF	TGTGCCAGCAAAACTAGCGGGAGCACAGATACGCAGTATTTT
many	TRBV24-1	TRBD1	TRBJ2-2	CATSEIKGARTGELFF	TGTGCCACCAGTGAAATTAAGGGGGCCAGAACCGGGGAGCTGTTTTTT
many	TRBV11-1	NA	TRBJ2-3	CASSLGRGVLDTQYF	TGTGCCAGCAGCTTAGGGCGTGGGGTTCTGGATACGCAGTATTTT
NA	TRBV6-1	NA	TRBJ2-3	CASSESRASILLDTQYF	TGTGCCAGCAGTGAGTCTAGAGCCTCGATCCTTCTAGATACGCAGTATTTT
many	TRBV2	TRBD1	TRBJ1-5	CASDRDRGVNQPQHF	TGTGCCAGCGATCGGGACAGGGGGGTCAATCAGCCCCAGCATTTT
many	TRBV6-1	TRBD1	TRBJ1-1	CASSVDRERTEAFF	TGTGCCAGCAGTGTGGACAGGGAGAGGACTGAAGCTTTCTTT
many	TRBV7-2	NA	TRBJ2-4	CASSLLVLGQNIQYF	TGTGCCAGCAGCTTACTTGTGTTGGGTCAAAACATTCAGTACTTC
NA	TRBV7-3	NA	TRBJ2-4	CASSRGQKNIQYF	TGTGCCAGCAGCCGCGGACAGAAAAACATTCAGTACTTC
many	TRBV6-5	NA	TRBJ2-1	CASRRGGAELYNEQFF	TGTGCCAGCAGGCGAGGGGGAGCCGAACTGTACAATGAGCAGTTCTTC
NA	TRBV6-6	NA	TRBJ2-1	CASSSTSGGSYSYNEQFF	TGTGCCAGCAGTTCTACCTCCGGGGGCTCCTACTCCTACAATGAGCAGTTCTTC
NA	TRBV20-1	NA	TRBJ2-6	CSARGTRDNGANVLTF	TGCAGTGCTAGAGGGACTAGGGACAATGGGGCCAACGTCCTGACTTTC
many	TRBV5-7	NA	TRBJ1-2	CASSLGRYSYGYTF	TGTGCCAGCAGCTTGGGTCGGTATTCTTATGGCTACACCTTC
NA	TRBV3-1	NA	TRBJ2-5	CASSQVRETQYF	TGTGCCAGCAGCCAAGTCCGGGAGACCCAGTACTTC
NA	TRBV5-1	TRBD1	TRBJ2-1	CASSLEGGAHDGQFF	TGCGCCAGCAGCTTGGAAGGGGGCGCCCACGATGGGCAGTTCTTC
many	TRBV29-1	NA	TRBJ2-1	CSVPAVSYNEQFF	TGCAGCGTTCCAGCGGTGAGCTACAATGAGCAGTTCTTC
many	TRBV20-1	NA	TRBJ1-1	CSARVSQAFDKAFF	TGCAGTGCTAGAGTGTCACAGGCGTTCGATAAAGCTTTCTTT